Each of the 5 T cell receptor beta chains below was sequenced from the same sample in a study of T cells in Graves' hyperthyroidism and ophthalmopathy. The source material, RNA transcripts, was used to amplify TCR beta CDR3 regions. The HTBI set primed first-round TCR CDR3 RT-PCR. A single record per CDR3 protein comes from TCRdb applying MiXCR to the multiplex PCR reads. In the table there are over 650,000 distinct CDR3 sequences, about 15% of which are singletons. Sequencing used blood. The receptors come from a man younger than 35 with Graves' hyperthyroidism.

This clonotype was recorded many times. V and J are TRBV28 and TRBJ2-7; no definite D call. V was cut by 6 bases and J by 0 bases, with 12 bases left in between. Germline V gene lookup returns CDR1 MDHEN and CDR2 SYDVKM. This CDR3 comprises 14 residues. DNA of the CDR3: TGTGCCAGCAGCCTCCGACGGCCCTCCTACGAGCAGTACTTC. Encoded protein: CASSLRRPSYEQYF.

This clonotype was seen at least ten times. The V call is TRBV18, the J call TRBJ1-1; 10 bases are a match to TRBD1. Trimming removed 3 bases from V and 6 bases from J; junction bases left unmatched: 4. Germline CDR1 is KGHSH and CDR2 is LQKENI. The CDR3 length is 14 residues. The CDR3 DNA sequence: TGTGCCAGCTCACCGGGACAGGGGAGGGCTGAAGCTTTCTTT. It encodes CASSPGQGRAEAFF.

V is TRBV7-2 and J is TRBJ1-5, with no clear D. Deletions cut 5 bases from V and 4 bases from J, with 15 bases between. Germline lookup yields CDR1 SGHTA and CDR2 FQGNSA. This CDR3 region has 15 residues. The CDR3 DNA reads TGTGCCAGCAGCGACCACTTGGGTTATAATCAGCCCCAGCATTTT. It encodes CASSDHLGYNQPQHF.

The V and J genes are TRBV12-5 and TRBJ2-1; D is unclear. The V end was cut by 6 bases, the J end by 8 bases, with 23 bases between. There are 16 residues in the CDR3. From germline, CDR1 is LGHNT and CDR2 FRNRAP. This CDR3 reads CASGSGQGYPGYEQFF. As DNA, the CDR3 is TGTGCTAGTGGGTCCGGCCAAGGTTACCCAGGCTATGAGCAGTTCTTC.

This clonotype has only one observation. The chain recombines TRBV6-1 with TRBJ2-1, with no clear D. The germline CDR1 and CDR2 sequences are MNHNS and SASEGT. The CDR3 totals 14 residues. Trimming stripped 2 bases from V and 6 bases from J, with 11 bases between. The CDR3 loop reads CASSEFDTRNEQFF. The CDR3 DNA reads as TGTGCCAGCAGTGAATTCGATACACGCAATGAGCAGTTCTTC.